A selection of T cell receptor beta chains follows, all from one sample in a study of T cells expressing NK-cell markers. TCRdb processed the 5' RACE reads again and assigns one entry to each CDR3 protein, with no DNA. This sample's table reports under 500,000 distinct CDR3 sequences. Material: blood T cells: a sorted CD56 or NKG2C T cell subset, CD4+ or CD8+ T cells, or bulk PBMC T cells (not recorded which). The receptors were gathered from a woman between 18 and 70 years old in good health. CDR3s include the opening cysteine and the closing phenylalanine or tryptophan. The order of the fields is V gene, CDR3 length, J gene, CDR3 protein.

v_gene: TRBV7-9
len: 12
j_gene: TRBJ2-7
CDR3aa: CASSWDGYEQYF

v_gene: TRBV7-2
len: 14
j_gene: TRBJ2-3
CDR3aa: CASSLGHGTDTQYF

v_gene: TRBV15
len: 14
j_gene: TRBJ1-5
CDR3aa: CATSSDRVTQPQHF

v_gene: TRBV4-3
len: 15
j_gene: TRBJ1-2
CDR3aa: CASSQARAGRYGYTF

v_gene: TRBV5-6
len: 14
j_gene: TRBJ1-5
CDR3aa: CASRGMGTNQPQHF

v_gene: TRBV28
len: 12
j_gene: TRBJ2-7
CDR3aa: CASSFEGYEQYF

v_gene: TRBV4-1
len: 16
j_gene: TRBJ2-5
CDR3aa: CASSQNRDPYRETQYF

v_gene: TRBV5-1
len: 14
j_gene: TRBJ2-5
CDR3aa: CASRPGTSGETQYF

v_gene: TRBV29-1
len: 13
j_gene: TRBJ2-1
CDR3aa: CSVEDRGAGEQFF

v_gene: TRBV12-3/TRBV12-4
len: 13
j_gene: TRBJ2-3
CDR3aa: CASSFNRGDTQYF

v_gene: TRBV7-9
len: 14
j_gene: TRBJ2-5
CDR3aa: CASSLGPPQETQYF

v_gene: TRBV7-3
len: 14
j_gene: TRBJ2-5
CDR3aa: CASSSGVPGETQYF

v_gene: TRBV5-1
len: 12
j_gene: TRBJ2-2
CDR3aa: CASSLNTGELFF

v_gene: TRBV5-4
len: 13
j_gene: TRBJ2-5
CDR3aa: CASSPSGQETQYF

v_gene: TRBV6-1
len: 14
j_gene: TRBJ1-2
CDR3aa: CASSHNDRNYGYTF

v_gene: TRBV7-2
len: 15
j_gene: TRBJ1-2
CDR3aa: CASSLGDREFNGYTF

v_gene: TRBV12-3/TRBV12-4
len: 13
j_gene: TRBJ2-5
CDR3aa: CASREGLAETQYF

v_gene: TRBV20-1
len: 18
j_gene: TRBJ2-2
CDR3aa: CSARALWEATSNTGELFF

v_gene: TRBV3-1
len: 14
j_gene: TRBJ2-3
CDR3aa: CASSHDRGIDTQYF

v_gene: TRBV9
len: 16
j_gene: TRBJ2-7
CDR3aa: CASSVGVGQGIYEQYF

v_gene: TRBV7-8
len: 14
j_gene: TRBJ1-1
CDR3aa: CASSSDREVFEAFF

v_gene: TRBV27
len: 14
j_gene: TRBJ2-7
CDR3aa: CASSFRGTGVEQYF

v_gene: TRBV7-2
len: 15
j_gene: TRBJ2-5
CDR3aa: CASSLRTGRRETQYF

v_gene: TRBV6-2/TRBV6-3
len: 15
j_gene: TRBJ2-4
CDR3aa: CASSYRTGPENIQYF

v_gene: TRBV7-9
len: 14
j_gene: TRBJ2-7
CDR3aa: CASTLGGSSYEQYF

v_gene: TRBV27
len: 14
j_gene: TRBJ2-1
CDR3aa: CASSLQDYNNEQFF

v_gene: TRBV6-5
len: 16
j_gene: TRBJ2-2
CDR3aa: CASSYRDSVNTGELFF

v_gene: TRBV19
len: 15
j_gene: TRBJ1-2
CDR3aa: CASSPRDSRWDGYTF

v_gene: TRBV12-3/TRBV12-4
len: 17
j_gene: TRBJ2-2
CDR3aa: CASSGDSGVRNTGELFF

v_gene: TRBV20-1
len: 17
j_gene: TRBJ2-2
CDR3aa: CSARGLQRGANTGELFF

v_gene: TRBV19
len: 15
j_gene: TRBJ2-1
CDR3aa: CASSIVSGRYNEQFF

v_gene: TRBV30
len: 13
j_gene: TRBJ1-1
CDR3aa: CAWSEQAHAEAFF

v_gene: TRBV10-3
len: 12
j_gene: TRBJ1-1
CDR3aa: CAISEAVGWAFF

v_gene: TRBV19
len: 15
j_gene: TRBJ1-5
CDR3aa: CASNTAGRSNQPQHF